These 31 T cell receptor beta chains came from one sample sequenced in a study of chemoradiotherapy in HPV16-positive cancers. Measured with immunoSEQ multiplex PCR; TCRdb has only the in-frame clones, and not every one. The sample comprises fewer than 40,000 clones, about 80% of which are singletons, and 3.5% to 4.5% rests with the top ten. Sequences were derived from blood, sampled from a patient who underwent chemoradiotherapy. Receptors originate from a human donor with HPV-associated anogenital cancer.

V and J are TRBV5-6 and TRBJ2-7; 7 nucleotides match TRBD2. CDR1 and CDR2 from the germline V gene are SGHDT and YYEEEE. With 1 base clipped from V and 4 bases from J, the junction kept 8 bases outside the gene matches. The CDR3 length is 15 residues. In nucleotides, the CDR3 is TGTGCCAGCAGCTTGTTTGGGGGACTATCTTACGAGCAGTACTTC. The encoded protein is CASSLFGGLSYEQYF.

This clone came up a few times. The chain carries TRBV7-9 and TRBJ1-2, with D possibly matching TRBD1 (6 bases). Trimming left V 4 bases short and J 8 bases short, with 20 bases between. CDR1 and CDR2 (germline): SEHNR, FQNEAQ (reference sequence). This CDR3 contains 15 residues. CDR3 bases: TGTGCCAGCAGCTCCACTGAAGGGGGGGCGAGCGGCTACACCTTC. Translation: CASSSTEGGASGYTF. Based on the CDR3 plus reference TRBV7-9 and TRBJ1-2, the full variable domain is DTGVSQNPRHKITKRGQNVTFRCDPISEHNRLYWYRQTLGQGPEFLTYFQNEAQLEKSRLLSDRFSAERPKGSFSTLEIQRTEQGDSAMYLCASSSTEGGASGYTFGSGTRLTVV.

Sample share makes this clone medium-sized (0.01 to 0.1%). The CDR3 loop reads CASSLEGGPNTEAFF. The CDR3 DNA is TGTGCCAGCAGCTTAGAGGGGGGCCCGAACACTGAAGCTTTCTTT. The chain is built from TRBV13 and TRBJ1-1; possible D gene TRBD1, 6 bases. The V and J ends lost 1 base and 1 base respectively, with 10 bases between them. The germline V gene has CDR1 PRHDT and CDR2 FYEKMQ (reference sequence). CDR3 size: 15 residues. Filled out from reference TRBV13 and TRBJ1-1, the complete variable domain reads AAGVIQSPRHLIKEKRETATLKCYPIPRHDTVYWYQQGPGQDPQFLISFYEKMQSDKGSIPDRFSAQQFSDYHSELNMSSLELGDSALYFCASSLEGGPNTEAFFGQGTRLTVV.

The rearrangement links TRBV10-3 to TRBJ2-1, with D tentatively TRBD1 or TRBD2 (5 bases each). Trimming removed 11 bases from V and 6 bases from J, with 23 bases in between. Germline CDR1 is ENHRY and CDR2 is SYGVKD. The CDR3 length is 15 residues. DNA for the CDR3: TGTGCCTCCCTCCCGTCGGGGACGGATTTCAATGAGCAGTTCTTC. This translates into CASLPSGTDFNEQFF.

For this clone: Germline is not matched at one junction end, which may reflect a read error. The chain joins TRBV29-1 to TRBJ1-2; maybe TRBD1 (5 bases). The germline gives CDR1 SQVTM, CDR2 ANQGSEA. This CDR3 is 11 amino acids long. DNA for the CDR3: TGCAGCGTTGATGAGTACCGGACAATCTTCTTC. This translates into CSVDEYRTIFF. The full variable domain, in which reference TRBV29-1 and TRBJ1-2 provide the parts outside the CDR3, is SAVISQKPSRDICQRGTSLTIQCQVDSQVTMMFWYRQQPGQSLTLIATANQGSEATYESGFVIDKFPISRPNLTFSTLTVSNMSPEDSSIYLCSVDEYRTIFFGSGTRLTVV.

The chain carries TRBV4-1 and TRBJ1-4; no clear D. Trimming took 0 bases from V and 0 from J, leaving 8 bases between them. This CDR3 is built from 16 residues. In germline, CDR1 is MGHRA, CDR2 YSYEKL. The CDR3 reads CASSQDPSATNEKLFF. Here the CDR3 DNA reads TGCGCCAGCAGCCAAGATCCCTCTGCAACTAATGAAAAACTGTTTTTT.

J is TRBJ2-1 and V is TRBV10-3, with 9 bases lining up with TRBD2. CDR1 and CDR2 (germline): ENHRY, SYGVKD. V was pared by 7 bases and J by 0 bases, with 13 bases of the junction left unmatched. The CDR3 sequence is 18 residues long. CDR3: CAIKGPWRGGDSYNEQFF. As DNA, the CDR3 is TGTGCCATCAAGGGACCGTGGCGGGGGGGCGACTCCTACAATGAGCAGTTCTTC.

V gene TRBV6-1 combines with J gene TRBJ1-2; unclear D gene. This CDR3 is built from 13 residues. Per the germline V gene, CDR1 is MNHNS and CDR2 is SASEGT. The germline V and J ends were trimmed by 1 base and 8 bases, with 11 bases remaining between them. CDR3 sequence (DNA): TGTGCCAGCAGTGAAGACGGCCTCGGAGGCTACACCTTC. Translated: CASSEDGLGGYTF.

This sequence joins TRBV2 and TRBJ1-1; D is perhaps TRBD1 (5 bases). This CDR3 is 14 amino acids long. Germline values: CDR1 SNHLY, CDR2 FYNNEI. Trimming took off 6 bases at V and 5 bases at J, with 16 bases between the two ends. The CDR3 loop is CASRRDHTGTEAFF. As DNA, the CDR3 is TGTGCCAGCAGACGGGACCATACTGGGACTGAAGCTTTCTTT.

The chain carries TRBV7-2 and TRBJ2-3, with D possibly TRBD1 on 6 matching bases. V was cut by 5 bases and J by 1 base, with 13 bases left in between. This CDR3 region has 15 residues. Germline CDR1 and CDR2: SGHTA and FQGNSA. CDR3 DNA: TGTGCCAGCAGCGCGACAGGTTGGGGCACAGATACGCAGTATTTT. Translated, it gives CASSATGWGTDTQYF.

The CDR3 DNA is TGTGCCAGCAGTTTCTTAAGTAGTGCGGGTACGCAGTATTTT. Amino acid sequence: CASSFLSSAGTQYF. The genes are TRBV6-5 and TRBJ2-3, with a tentative D call TRBD2 (5 bases). Trimming took off 4 bases at V and 8 bases at J, with 16 bases between the two ends. Germline V gives CDR1 MNHEY, CDR2 SVGAGI. CDR3 length: 14 residues.

This sequence joins TRBV18 and TRBJ2-3; 10 bases line up with TRBD1. The CDR3 extends over 18 amino acids. Germline V gene lookup returns CDR1 KGHSH and CDR2 LQKENI. J gave up 0 bases and V 6 bases, and 12 bases lay outside the gene matches. In DNA form, the CDR3 reads TGTGCCAGCTCGACCGGGACAGGGGCCGTTTCGAGCACAGATACGCAGTATTTT. Translating it yields CASSTGTGAVSSTDTQYF.

The V and J genes are TRBV7-9 and TRBJ2-5; 9 nucleotides agree with TRBD1. This CDR3 region has 15 residues. After removal of 3 bases from V and 4 bases from J, the junction contained 6 bases not matched to a gene. Germline CDR1 reads SEHNR; CDR2 reads FQNEAQ (reference sequence). This CDR3 is CASSLGQGYGETQYF. In DNA, the CDR3 is TGTGCCAGCAGCTTGGGACAGGGTTATGGAGAGACCCAGTACTTC.

The rearrangement uses TRBV5-4 and TRBJ1-1; TRBD1 aligns across 8 bases. There are 13 residues in the CDR3. Germline V gene sequence: CDR1 SGHNT, CDR2 YYREEE (reference sequence). J gave up 3 bases and V 3 bases, and 1 base lay outside the gene matches. The CDR3 bases are TGTGCCAGCAGCTCGGACAGGGACACTGAAGCTTTCTTT. This codes for CASSSDRDTEAFF.

The V and J genes are TRBV5-6 and TRBJ1-1, with D hard to call. Trimming left V 5 bases short and J 1 base short, with 9 bases between. Germline V gene lookup returns CDR1 SGHDT and CDR2 YYEEEE. This CDR3 contains 13 residues. The CDR3 here is CASSGPRNTEAFF. The DNA of the CDR3 is TGTGCCAGCAGTGGGCCGCGGAACACTGAAGCTTTCTTT.

The chain uses TRBV7-7 and TRBJ2-5; TRBD1 or TRBD2 may be the D gene (5 bases each). The V end lost 2 bases, the J end lost 0 bases, and 10 bases lay between the germline ends. Per germline, CDR1 SSHAT and CDR2 FNYEAQ (reference sequence). CDR3 size: 15 residues. The CDR3 loop is CASSLKSGHQETQYF. The DNA of the CDR3 is TGTGCCAGCAGCTTAAAGTCGGGACACCAAGAGACCCAGTACTTC.

The chain has TRBV10-3 and TRBJ2-1; 7 nucleotides match TRBD2. This CDR3 comprises 14 residues. V shed 8 bases and J 2 bases; nucleotides not matched to a gene: 6. CDR1 is ENHRY, CDR2 SYGVKD, per germline. CDR3 residues: CAIGASGPYNEQFF. CDR3 sequence (DNA): TGTGCCATCGGGGCTAGCGGTCCCTACAATGAGCAGTTCTTC.

The V gene is TRBV6-5, the J gene TRBJ2-1; weak D call: TRBD1 (6 bases). CDR1 is MNHEY, CDR2 SVGAGI, per germline. V was clipped by 6 bases and J by 7 bases, with 10 bases between them. The CDR3 totals 12 residues. The CDR3 sequence: CASSLTGNEQFF. CDR3 nucleotides: TGTGCCAGCAGCCTCACAGGGAATGAGCAGTTCTTC.

The sample holds one count of this clone. J is TRBJ1-2 and V is TRBV6-5; D not certain. V lost 7 bases, J lost 4 bases, and 10 bases lay in between. CDR3 length: 12 residues. The germline V gene encodes CDR1 MNHEY and CDR2 SVGAGI. CDR3 nucleotides: TGTGCCAGCACCAAAGGAAGCTATGGCTACACCTTC. This encodes CASTKGSYGYTF.

The sample holds a few counts of this clone. The V and J genes are TRBV18 and TRBJ1-2; 7 bases agree with TRBD1. Germline V gene lookup returns CDR1 KGHSH and CDR2 LQKENI. Trimming at V came to 3 bases and at J to 3 bases, leaving 7 bases not matched to a gene. The CDR3 covers 15 residues. The CDR3 loop is CASSPYVDRDYGYTF. CDR3 in DNA: TGTGCCAGCTCACCTTACGTCGACAGGGACTATGGCTACACCTTC.

V gene TRBV5-1 combines with J gene TRBJ1-1; D possibly corresponds to TRBD1 (6 bases). Trimming cost V 7 bases and J 2 bases, with 12 bases left between them. Germline CDR1 SGHRS, CDR2 YFSETQ. The CDR3 runs 13 residues. In nucleotides, the CDR3 is TGCGCCAGCGGGACAAACTATAACACTGAAGCTTTCTTT. This codes for CASGTNYNTEAFF.

V usage is TRBV7-2 and J usage is TRBJ2-1, with a possible D match to TRBD2 (6 bases). CDR3 length: 15 residues. Germline-derived CDR1 and CDR2 are SGHTA and FQGNSA. The V gene lost 1 base and the J gene lost 9 bases, with 16 bases spanning the gap. The CDR3 sequence is CASSLERRGNGEQFF. DNA for the CDR3: TGTGCCAGCAGCTTAGAAAGGCGGGGAAATGGTGAGCAGTTCTTC. Full variable domain (missing parts from reference TRBV7-2 and TRBJ2-1): GAGVSQSPSNKVTEKGKDVELRCDPISGHTALYWYRQSLGQGLEFLIYFQGNSAPDKSGLPSDRFSAERTGGSVSTLTIQRTQQEDSAVYLCASSLERRGNGEQFFGPGTRLTVL.

The chain joins TRBV5-1 to TRBJ2-5; possible D gene TRBD2, 6 bases. CDR1 and CDR2 from the germline V gene are SGHRS and YFSETQ. The CDR3 spans 15 residues. The V gene lost 4 bases and the J gene lost 5 bases, with 18 bases spanning the gap. The CDR3 spells CASSLALGRGETQYF. CDR3 nucleotide sequence: TGCGCCAGCAGCCTAGCTTTGGGACGGGGGGAGACCCAGTACTTC. The full variable domain, its missing parts supplied by reference TRBV5-1 and TRBJ2-5, is KAGVTQTPRYLIKTRGQQVTLSCSPISGHRSVSWYQQTPGQGLQFLFEYFSETQRNKGNFPGRFSGRQFSNSRSEMNVSTLELGDSALYLCASSLALGRGETQYFGPGTRLLVL.

A remark on this clone: The junction departs from the called germline gene at one end, perhaps through a read error. The chain couples TRBV6-5 to TRBJ1-1; 7 nucleotides agree with TRBD1. The CDR3 has 14 residues. Germline CDR1 MNHEY, CDR2 SVGAGI. The CDR3 protein is CASTYRGFFTEAFF. The CDR3 DNA follows: TGTGCCAGCACTTACAGGGGTTTCTTCACTGAAGCTTTCTTT.

V and J are TRBV11-3 and TRBJ2-2, with 9 bases matching TRBD1. Germline CDR1 SGHNT, CDR2 YENEEA. The trim removed 4 bases at V and 6 bases at J, leaving 12 bases unmatched. The CDR3 covers 17 residues. The CDR3 loop is CASSSATGTGIAGELFF. The DNA for the CDR3 is TGTGCCAGCAGCTCAGCGACCGGGACAGGGATAGCCGGGGAGCTGTTTTTT. Based on the CDR3 plus reference TRBV11-3 and TRBJ2-2, the full variable domain is EAGVVQSPRYKIIEKKQPVAFWCNPISGHNTLYWYLQNLGQGPELLIRYENEEAVDDSQLPKDRFSAERLKGVDSTLKIQPAELGDSAVYLCASSSATGTGIAGELFFGEGSRLTVL.

This chain joins TRBV18 and TRBJ2-3; a possible D gene is TRBD2 (6 bases). Looked up from germline, CDR1 is KGHSH and CDR2 is LQKENI. The V and J ends lost 3 bases and 0 bases respectively, with 13 bases between them. The CDR3 has 16 residues. This CDR3 reads CASSPRRGLSTDTQYF. CDR3 sequence (DNA): TGTGCCAGCTCACCTCGGCGGGGACTTAGCACAGATACGCAGTATTTT.

This clone was picked up a small number of times. J is TRBJ2-7 and V is TRBV9, with D tentatively TRBD1 or TRBD2 (5 bases each). CDR3 length: 15 residues. Germline CDR1 SGDLS, CDR2 YYNGEE. V was shortened by 0 bases and J by 3 bases, with 13 bases between the two germline ends. As DNA, the CDR3 is TGTGCCAGCAGCGTAGATACAGCGAGGGGCTACGAGCAGTACTTC. Translated, it gives CASSVDTARGYEQYF.

The rearrangement links TRBV5-1 to TRBJ2-7, with unresolved D. CDR3 length: 12 residues. Germline assignment: CDR1 SGHRS and CDR2 YFSETQ. V lost 4 bases to trimming and J lost 0 bases, with 5 bases between them. The CDR3 region has the DNA TGCGCCAGCAGCGTGCCCTCCTACGAGCAGTACTTC. This codes for CASSVPSYEQYF.

Judged by abundance, this clone is medium-sized. This rearrangement joins TRBV18 to TRBJ1-2; TRBD1 might be the D (5 bases). The CDR3 totals 13 residues. Germline V CDR1 and CDR2: KGHSH, LQKENI. With 5 bases removed from V and 7 bases from J, the gap between germline ends came to 14 bases. CDR3 region: CASSYEGSSGYTF. The CDR3 DNA reads as TGTGCCAGCTCATACGAGGGGTCGAGTGGCTACACCTTC.

The rearrangement uses TRBV6-6 and TRBJ1-1; TRBD1 is a possible D gene (5 bases). The CDR3 totals 14 residues. Germline CDR1 reads MNHNY; CDR2 reads SVGAGI (reference sequence). V lost 6 bases and J 6 bases, leaving 17 bases between the germline ends. DNA of the CDR3: TGTGCCAGCAGACCAAACGGACAATTCCCTGAAGCTTTCTTT. Its protein product is CASRPNGQFPEAFF.

This chain uses TRBV6-5 with TRBJ2-6, with a possible D match to TRBD2 (5 bases). Trimming left V 7 bases short and J 2 bases short, with 12 bases between. Germline V lookup: CDR1 MNHEY, CDR2 SVGAGI. The CDR3 has 15 residues. CDR3: CASNFYGAGANVLTF. For the CDR3, the DNA is TGTGCCAGCAATTTTTACGGGGCTGGGGCCAACGTCCTGACTTTC.